Included here is one T cell receptor beta chain sequence, with context. Primers included in the PCR were 60 Vbeta and 13 Jbeta primers. Profiling relied on immunoSEQ multiplex PCR, and the TCRdb table lists in-frame clones only, not all of them. The table lists about 150,000 clones, 84% of them singletons, with 4.5% to 5.5% in the top ten. The sample originates from a study of cytomegalovirus exposure and HLA in healthy donors. This CDR3 is built from 12 residues. CDR1 is SGHKS and CDR2 is YYEKEE in the germline V gene (reference sequence). V lost 4 bases to trimming and J lost 4 bases, with 7 bases between them.

Sequenced sample: PBMCs. The source of this sequence is a young man in good health and CMV-seronegative. This chain joins TRBV5-5 and TRBJ2-3; D is unresolved. The CDR3 loop is CASSASSDTQYF. Here the CDR3 DNA reads TGTGCCAGCAGCGCCAGTTCAGATACGCAGTATTTT. Together with reference TRBV5-5 and TRBJ2-3, the CDR3 gives the full variable domain: DAGVTQSPTHLIKTRGQQVTLRCSPISGHKSVSWYQQVLGQGPQFIFQYYEKEERGRGNFPDRFSARQFPNYSSELNVNALLLGDSALYLCASSASSDTQYFGPGTRLTVL.